A single sample gave rise to the 27 T cell receptor beta chains below, sequenced in a study of T cells in Graves' hyperthyroidism and ophthalmopathy (dated 2019 in TCRdb). To prepare the library, multiplex PCR was applied. Instrument on record: Illumina HiSeq 2000. Amplification of TCR beta CDR3 regions was carried out from RNA transcripts. The first round of RT-PCR for the TCR CDR3 was performed with the HTBI primer set and the Qiagen OneStep RT-PCR kit. TCRdb handled the public reads itself, with Q25 trimming in fastp and clone calling in MiXCR, and kept productive beta chains. When rows share a CDR3 protein, they turn into one entry using the most common DNA and genes. The sample yields fewer than 650,000 distinct CDR3 sequences; around 43% were counted once. The leading ten clones occupy about 40% of the sample. The specimen was peripheral blood or thyroid tissue (not recorded which). These receptors were taken from an adult woman with Graves' disease, either hyperthyroidism or ophthalmopathy (not recorded which).

As to this clonotype: A junction boundary mismatches the germline segment, possibly from a read error. This chain connects TRBV10-3 to TRBJ1-2; 7 bases match TRBD1. CDR1 ENHRY and CDR2 SYGVKD come from the germline V gene. This CDR3 contains 14 residues. CDR3 amino acids: CASSRRGRTYGYTF. CDR3 DNA: TGTGCCAGCAGTAGGAGGGGGCGTACCTATGGCTACACCTTC.

The chain uses TRBV7-6 and TRBJ1-1, with TRBD1 matching over 7 bases. Losses at the gene ends were 2 bases for V and 6 bases for J; bases not matched to a gene: 3. This CDR3 comprises 13 residues. CDR1 is SGHVS, CDR2 FNYEAQ, per germline. CDR3 sequence reads: CASSLNTGAEAFF. The CDR3 bases are TGTGCCAGCAGCTTAAACACAGGGGCTGAAGCTTTCTTT. The variable domain in full, completed from reference TRBV7-6 and TRBJ1-1, reads GAGVSQSPRYKVTKRGQDVALRCDPISGHVSLYWYRQALGQGPEFLTYFNYEAQQDKSGLPNDRFSAERPEGSISTLTIQRTEQRDSAMYRCASSLNTGAEAFFGQGTRLTVV.

This sequence joins TRBV15 and TRBJ1-5; 7 bases match TRBD1. CDR1 is LNHNV and CDR2 is YYDKDF in the germline V gene (reference sequence). The ends lost 5 bases at V and 6 bases at J; junction bases unmatched: 10. CDR3 length: 15 residues. CDR3 nucleotides: TGTGCCACCAGCCCCGAGGGGGCGCCTCTTCAGCCCCAGCATTTT. It translates to CATSPEGAPLQPQHF.

As concerns this clonotype: One end of the junction does not line up with germline, which may come from a read error. This chain links TRBV14 with TRBJ1-3; weak D call: TRBD1 (6 bases). This CDR3 has 16 amino acids. Germline V gene data show CDR1 as SGHDN and CDR2 as FVKESK. The CDR3 is CASSRLGGPPGDTIYF. The CDR3 DNA sequence: TGTGCCAGCAGCCGCCTCGGGGGGCCTCCTGGAGACACCATATATTTT.

The chain uses TRBV10-3 and TRBJ1-1; D gene uncertain. The CDR3 is 14 residues long. Per the germline V gene, CDR1 is ENHRY and CDR2 is SYGVKD. The V gene lost 6 bases and the J gene lost 2 bases, with 13 bases spanning the gap. CDR3 DNA: TGTGCCATCAGGGGAGGATCCCAAAACACTGAAGCTTTCTTT. Protein sequence: CAIRGGSQNTEAFF.

Written as DNA, the CDR3 is TGTGCCAGCAGGGGCCGGACAGGGAATCAGCCCCAGCATTTT. Its translation: CASRGRTGNQPQHF. The V call is TRBV7-8, the J call TRBJ1-5, with TRBD1 identical over 8 bases. CDR3 length: 14 residues. Germline CDR1 reads SGHVS; CDR2 reads FQNEAQ. The V gene end was trimmed by 6 bases and the J gene end by 4 bases; junction bases not matched to a gene: 5.

The chain links TRBV10-3 to TRBJ2-7; 7 bases fit TRBD2. The germline V gene encodes CDR1 ENHRY and CDR2 SYGVKD. The CDR3 spans 14 residues. The J segment lost 2 bases and the V segment lost 5 bases, leaving 6 bases of the junction unmatched. CDR3: CAISPASGAYEQYF. CDR3 DNA sequence: TGTGCCATCAGTCCGGCTAGCGGAGCCTACGAGCAGTACTTC.

This chain links TRBV7-9 with TRBJ1-6, with 11 positions matching TRBD1. V was pared by 5 bases and J by 6 bases, with 6 bases of the junction left unmatched. Germline V gives CDR1 SEHNR, CDR2 FQNEAQ (reference sequence). The CDR3 contains 16 residues. The CDR3, as DNA: TGTGCCAGCAGCCATGGACAGGGGGCTGGTAATTCACCCCTCCACTTT. Its protein is CASSHGQGAGNSPLHF.

This clonotype was seen a handful of times. The chain has TRBV10-3 and TRBJ2-5; 12 bases align to TRBD2. Germline-derived CDR1 and CDR2 are ENHRY and SYGVKD. The CDR3 has 15 residues. V shed 6 bases and J 1 base; nucleotides not matched to a gene: 3. For the CDR3, the DNA is TGTGCCATCAGAATGACTAGCGGGAGCCAAGAGACCCAGTACTTC. Translating it yields CAIRMTSGSQETQYF.

This clonotype has only one observation. V and J are TRBV7-6 and TRBJ2-5; possibly TRBD1 for D (8 bases). Trimming shortened V by 4 bases and J by 5 bases, and 17 bases separated the two germline ends. Germline V gene lookup returns CDR1 SGHVS and CDR2 FNYEAQ. The CDR3 is made up of 15 amino acids. CDR3 nucleotides: TGTGCCAGCAGCTACGACAGGGGAGGGGGGGAGACCCAGTACTTC. Protein: CASSYDRGGGETQYF. The complete variable domain, with remaining parts taken from reference TRBV7-6 and TRBJ2-5, reads GAGVSQSPRYKVTKRGQDVALRCDPISGHVSLYWYRQALGQGPEFLTYFNYEAQQDKSGLPNDRFSAERPEGSISTLTIQRTEQRDSAMYRCASSYDRGGGETQYFGPGTRLLVL.

The chain carries TRBV29-1 and TRBJ2-7, with D hard to call. V lost 0 bases, J lost 2 bases, and 14 bases lay in between. The CDR3 covers 15 residues. From germline, CDR1 is SQVTM and CDR2 ANQGSEA. CDR3: CSVEDAAEAAYEQYF. CDR3 DNA sequence: TGCAGCGTTGAAGATGCGGCAGAAGCAGCCTACGAGCAGTACTTC.

This clonotype was seen a few times. The chain joins TRBV29-1 to TRBJ1-2; D not resolved. Looked up from germline, CDR1 is SQVTM and CDR2 is ANQGSEA. V dropped 2 bases and J dropped 8 bases, with 12 bases sitting between them. CDR3 length equals 12 residues. The CDR3 DNA reads as TGCAGCGTTGAAATCTGGGGAAAGGGCTACACCTTC. The encoded protein is CSVEIWGKGYTF. Filled out from reference TRBV29-1 and TRBJ1-2, the complete variable domain reads SAVISQKPSRDICQRGTSLTIQCQVDSQVTMMFWYRQQPGQSLTLIATANQGSEATYESGFVIDKFPISRPNLTFSTLTVSNMSPEDSSIYLCSVEIWGKGYTFGSGTRLTVV.

This clonotype occurred a few times. The chain is built from TRBV15 and TRBJ1-2; D is possibly TRBD1 (6 bases). Germline loops: CDR1 LNHNV, CDR2 YYDKDF (reference sequence). The CDR3 sequence is 14 residues long. The germline V and J ends were trimmed by 4 bases and 6 bases, with 15 bases remaining between them. Here the CDR3 reads CATSTVTGRNGYTF. The CDR3, as DNA: TGTGCCACCAGCACCGTAACAGGGAGAAATGGCTACACCTTC.

The chain employs TRBV29-1 and TRBJ1-6; maybe TRBD1 (6 bases). V dropped 8 bases and J dropped 4 bases, with 12 bases sitting between them. CDR3 length equals 13 residues. The germline V gene encodes CDR1 SQVTM and CDR2 ANQGSEA. CDR3 protein: CSSQGGYNSPLHF. CDR3 sequence (DNA): TGCAGCAGCCAAGGGGGTTATAATTCACCCCTCCACTTT. Full variable domain (rest looked up from reference TRBV29-1 and TRBJ1-6): SAVISQKPSRDICQRGTSLTIQCQVDSQVTMMFWYRQQPGQSLTLIATANQGSEATYESGFVIDKFPISRPNLTFSTLTVSNMSPEDSSIYLCSSQGGYNSPLHFGNGTRLTVT.

This chain connects TRBV25-1 to TRBJ1-2, with TRBD1 matching 8 bases. J was trimmed by 8 bases and V by 8 bases; bases with no gene match: 13. The germline V gene has CDR1 MGHDK and CDR2 SYGVNS. The length of the CDR3 is 14 residues. This CDR3 is CASVEEQGAGGYTF. The CDR3 DNA reads TGTGCCAGCGTTGAAGAGCAGGGGGCCGGAGGCTACACCTTC.

This clonotype showed up many times. The V gene is TRBV19, the J gene TRBJ1-5, with D uncertain. Trimming stripped 7 bases from V and 3 bases from J, with 13 bases between. The germline gives CDR1 LNHDA, CDR2 SQIVND (reference sequence). This CDR3 is 14 amino acids long. CDR3: CASTPGRNNQPQHF. In nucleotides, the CDR3 is TGTGCCAGTACCCCTGGACGGAACAATCAGCCCCAGCATTTT.

Comment on this clonotype: A much larger clone lies one base from this, so it may be a read error. This chain links TRBV10-3 with TRBJ1-4, with D hard to call. The CDR3 runs 15 residues. The germline CDR1 and CDR2 sequences are ENHRY and SYGVKD. Deletions cut 8 bases from V and 0 bases from J, with 13 bases between. CDR3 amino acids: CAIGRGSATNEKLFF. CDR3 nucleotide sequence: TGTGCCATCGGACGCGGGTCAGCAACTAATGAAAAACTGTTTTTT.

This clonotype was seen more than once but under ten times. The genes are TRBV7-2 and TRBJ1-4; the D is unclear. This CDR3 is built from 13 residues. Germline values: CDR1 SGHTA, CDR2 FQGNSA. Trimming took 5 bases from V and 8 from J, leaving 12 bases between them. Here the CDR3 reads CASSLWGLEKLFF. The CDR3 DNA follows: TGTGCCAGCAGCCTTTGGGGTCTGGAAAAACTGTTTTTT.

The chain joins TRBV7-2 to TRBJ2-7, with 7 bases fitting TRBD1. This CDR3 contains 14 residues. The V gene end was trimmed by 2 bases and the J gene end by 2 bases; junction bases not matched to a gene: 3. Looked up from germline, CDR1 is SGHTA and CDR2 is FQGNSA. Here the CDR3 reads CASSLMDRTYEQYF. In nucleotides, the CDR3 is TGTGCCAGCAGCTTAATGGACAGGACCTACGAGCAGTACTTC.

This chain uses TRBV7-9 with TRBJ2-7; D possibly matches TRBD1 or TRBD2 (7 bases each). The germline CDR1 and CDR2 sequences are SEHNR and FQNEAQ (reference sequence). V was pared by 6 bases and J by 6 bases, with 24 bases between. The CDR3 has 16 residues. The CDR3 bases are TGTGCCAGCAGTTACAGGGGTTTGGGGGGGGGGCGCGAGCAGTACTTC. Amino acid sequence: CASSYRGLGGGREQYF.

This clonotype was observed at least ten times. The chain joins TRBV7-2 to TRBJ2-7; TRBD1 matches 9 bases. CDR1 and CDR2 from the germline V gene are SGHTA and FQGNSA. This CDR3 is built from 16 residues. V was pared by 2 bases and J by 4 bases, with 9 bases of the junction left unmatched. This CDR3 reads CASSLTRDRAIYEQYF. The CDR3 region has the DNA TGTGCCAGCAGCTTAACTAGGGACAGGGCCATATACGAGCAGTACTTC.

The CDR3 here is CARNTGTNQPQHF. The CDR3 DNA reads as TGTGCCAGGAATACAGGGACCAATCAGCCCCAGCATTTT. This rearrangement joins TRBV19 to TRBJ1-5; D might be TRBD1 (6 bases). Germline lookup yields CDR1 LNHDA and CDR2 SQIVND (reference sequence). V was clipped by 9 bases and J by 3 bases, with 12 bases between them. There are 13 residues in the CDR3.

Only a few counts were recorded for this clonotype. Here the CDR3 reads CSAGLLGGCETQHF. In nucleotides, the CDR3 is TGCAGTGCTGGGCTCTTGGGGGGCTGCGAGACCCAGCATTTT. The V call is TRBV20-1, the J call TRBJ1-5, with D perhaps matching TRBD1 (6 bases). V was shortened by 5 bases and J by 11 bases, with 22 bases between the two germline ends. The CDR3 runs to 14 residues. Germline CDR1 is DFQATT and CDR2 is SNEGSKA (reference sequence).

The chain carries TRBV5-4 and TRBJ2-2; D might be TRBD1 (5 bases). Germline CDR1 SGHNT, CDR2 YYREEE (reference sequence). The CDR3 consists of 15 residues. Trimming took off 4 bases at V and 1 base at J, with 11 bases between the two ends. The CDR3 loop reads CASSRTLENTGELFF. The CDR3 DNA reads TGTGCCAGCAGCCGGACACTGGAGAACACCGGGGAGCTGTTTTTT.

This clonotype has a handful of counts. The genes are TRBV6-1 and TRBJ2-7, with TRBD1 as a possible D gene (5 bases). V lost 2 bases and J 2 bases, leaving 10 bases between the germline ends. The CDR3 covers 14 residues. Germline CDR1 is MNHNS and CDR2 is SASEGT. CDR3 DNA: TGTGCCAGCAGTGAATACACAGGAACCTACGAGCAGTACTTC. Amino acid sequence: CASSEYTGTYEQYF.

This clonotype appeared many times. The chain joins TRBV18 to TRBJ1-3; D gene ambiguous. The CDR3 sequence is 14 residues long. V gave up 7 bases and J gave up 0 bases, with 10 bases separating them. Germline assignment: CDR1 KGHSH and CDR2 LQKENI. CDR3 amino acids: CASLNQNSGNTIYF. CDR3 nucleotides: TGTGCCAGCTTAAATCAAAACTCTGGAAACACCATATATTTT.

Turning to this clonotype: This sequence may be a read error, since a much larger clone differs from it by one base. V gene TRBV7-9 combines with J gene TRBJ1-2; the D gene is possibly TRBD1 (5 bases). The CDR3 covers 13 residues. The germline V gene has CDR1 SEHNR and CDR2 FQNEAQ (reference sequence). The V end lost 5 bases, the J end lost 6 bases, and 13 bases lay between the germline ends. The CDR3 spells CASSPGWDDGYTF. The CDR3 DNA is TGTGCCAGCAGCCCAGGGTGGGACGATGGCTACACCTTC. Drawing the rest from reference TRBV7-9 and TRBJ1-2, the complete variable domain is DTGVSQNPRHKITKRGQNVTFRCDPISEHNRLYWYRQTLGQGPEFLTYFQNEAQLEKSRLLSDRFSAERPKGSFSTLEIQRTEQGDSAMYLCASSPGWDDGYTFGSGTRLTVV.